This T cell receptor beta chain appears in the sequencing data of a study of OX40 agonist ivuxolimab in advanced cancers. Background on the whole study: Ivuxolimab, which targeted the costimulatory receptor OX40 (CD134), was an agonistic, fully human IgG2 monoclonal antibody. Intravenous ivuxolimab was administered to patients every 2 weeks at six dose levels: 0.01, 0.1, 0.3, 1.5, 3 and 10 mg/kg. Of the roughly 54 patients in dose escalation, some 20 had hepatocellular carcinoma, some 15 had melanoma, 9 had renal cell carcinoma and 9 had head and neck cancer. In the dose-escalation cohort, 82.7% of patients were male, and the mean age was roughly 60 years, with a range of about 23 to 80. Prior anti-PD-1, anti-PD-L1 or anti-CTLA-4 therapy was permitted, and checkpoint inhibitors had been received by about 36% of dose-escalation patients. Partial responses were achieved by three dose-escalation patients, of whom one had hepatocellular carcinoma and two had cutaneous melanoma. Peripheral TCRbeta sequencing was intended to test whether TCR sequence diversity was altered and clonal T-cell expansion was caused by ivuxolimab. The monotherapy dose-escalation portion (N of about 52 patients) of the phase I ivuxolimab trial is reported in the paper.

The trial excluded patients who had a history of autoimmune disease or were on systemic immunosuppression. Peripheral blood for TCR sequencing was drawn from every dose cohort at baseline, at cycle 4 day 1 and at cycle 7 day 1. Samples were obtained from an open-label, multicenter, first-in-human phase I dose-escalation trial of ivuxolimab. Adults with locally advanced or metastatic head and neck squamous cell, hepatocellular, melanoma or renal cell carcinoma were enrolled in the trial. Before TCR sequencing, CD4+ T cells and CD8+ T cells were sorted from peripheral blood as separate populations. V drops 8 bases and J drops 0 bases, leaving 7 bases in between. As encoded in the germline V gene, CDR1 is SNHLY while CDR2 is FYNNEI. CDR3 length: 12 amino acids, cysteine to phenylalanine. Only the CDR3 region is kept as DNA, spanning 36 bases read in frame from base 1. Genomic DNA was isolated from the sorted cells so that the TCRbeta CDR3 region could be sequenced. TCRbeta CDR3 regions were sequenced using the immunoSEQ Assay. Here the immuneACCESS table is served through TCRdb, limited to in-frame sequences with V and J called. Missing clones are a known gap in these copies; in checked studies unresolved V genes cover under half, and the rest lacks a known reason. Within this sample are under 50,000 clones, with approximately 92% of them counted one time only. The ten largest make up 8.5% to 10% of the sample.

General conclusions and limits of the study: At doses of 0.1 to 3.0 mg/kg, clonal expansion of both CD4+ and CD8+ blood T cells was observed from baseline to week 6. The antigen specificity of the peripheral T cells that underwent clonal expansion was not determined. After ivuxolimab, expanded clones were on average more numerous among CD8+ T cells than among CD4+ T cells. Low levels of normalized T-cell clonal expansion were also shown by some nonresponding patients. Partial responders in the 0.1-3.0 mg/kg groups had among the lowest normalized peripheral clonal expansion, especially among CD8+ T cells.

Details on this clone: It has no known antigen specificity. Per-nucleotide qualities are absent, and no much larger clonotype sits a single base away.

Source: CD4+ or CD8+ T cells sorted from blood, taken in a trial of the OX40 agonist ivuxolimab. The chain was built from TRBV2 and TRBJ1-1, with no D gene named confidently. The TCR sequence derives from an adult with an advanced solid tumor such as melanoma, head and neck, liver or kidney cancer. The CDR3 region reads CASGTVNTEAFF. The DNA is TGTGCCAGCGGAACAGTGAACACTGAAGCTTTCTTT. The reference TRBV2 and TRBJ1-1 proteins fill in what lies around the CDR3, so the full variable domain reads EPEVTQTPSHQVTQMGQEVILRCVPISNHLYFYWYRQILGQKVEFLVSFYNNEISEKSEIFDDQFSVERPDGSNFTLKIRSTKLEDSAMYFCASGTVNTEAFFGQGTRLTVV.